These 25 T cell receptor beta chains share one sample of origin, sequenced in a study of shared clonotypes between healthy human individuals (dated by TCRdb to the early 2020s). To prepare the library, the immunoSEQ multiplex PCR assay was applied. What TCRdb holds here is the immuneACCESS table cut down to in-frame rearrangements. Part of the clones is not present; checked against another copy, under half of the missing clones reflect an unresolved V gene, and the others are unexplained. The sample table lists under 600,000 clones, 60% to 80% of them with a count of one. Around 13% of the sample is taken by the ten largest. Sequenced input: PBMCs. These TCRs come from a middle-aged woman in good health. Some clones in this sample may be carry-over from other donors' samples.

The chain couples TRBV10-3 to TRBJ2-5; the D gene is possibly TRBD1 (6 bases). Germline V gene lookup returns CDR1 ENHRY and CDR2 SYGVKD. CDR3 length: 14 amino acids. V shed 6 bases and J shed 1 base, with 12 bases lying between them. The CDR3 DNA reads TGTGCCATCAGCCTACAGGGTAGCCAAGAGACCCAGTACTTC. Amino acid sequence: CAISLQGSQETQYF.

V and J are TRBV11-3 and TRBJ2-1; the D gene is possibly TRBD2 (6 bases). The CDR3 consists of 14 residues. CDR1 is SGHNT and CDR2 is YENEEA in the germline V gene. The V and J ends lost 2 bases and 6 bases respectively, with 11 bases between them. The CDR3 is CASSLMGGINEQFF. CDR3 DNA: TGTGCCAGCAGCTTAATGGGCGGGATCAATGAGCAGTTCTTC.

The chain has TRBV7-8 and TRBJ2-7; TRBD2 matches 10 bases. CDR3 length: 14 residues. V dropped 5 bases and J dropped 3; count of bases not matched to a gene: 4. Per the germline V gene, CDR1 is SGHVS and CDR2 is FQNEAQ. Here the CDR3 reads CASSILAGIYEQYF. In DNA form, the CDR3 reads TGTGCCAGCAGCATACTAGCGGGAATCTACGAGCAGTACTTC.

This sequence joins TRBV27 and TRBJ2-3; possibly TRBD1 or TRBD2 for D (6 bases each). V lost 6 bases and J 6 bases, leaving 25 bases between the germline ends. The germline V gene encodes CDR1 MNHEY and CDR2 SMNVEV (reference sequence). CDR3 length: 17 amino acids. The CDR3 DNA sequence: TGTGCCAGCAGCGGCCGGGGGCGAGCTTCCATATGGGATACGCAGTATTTT. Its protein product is CASSGRGRASIWDTQYF.

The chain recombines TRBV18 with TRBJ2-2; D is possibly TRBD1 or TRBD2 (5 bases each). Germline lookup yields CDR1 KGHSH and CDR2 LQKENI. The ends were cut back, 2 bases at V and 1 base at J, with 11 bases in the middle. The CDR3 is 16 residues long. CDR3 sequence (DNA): TGTGCCAGCTCACCAACGACGGGGCTGAACACCGGGGAGCTGTTTTTT. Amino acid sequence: CASSPTTGLNTGELFF. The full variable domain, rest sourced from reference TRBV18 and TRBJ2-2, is NAGVMQNPRHLVRRRGQEARLRCSPMKGHSHVYWYRQLPEEGLKFMVYLQKENIIDESGMPKERFSAEFPKEGPSILRIQQVVRGDSAAYFCASSPTTGLNTGELFFGEGSRLTVL.

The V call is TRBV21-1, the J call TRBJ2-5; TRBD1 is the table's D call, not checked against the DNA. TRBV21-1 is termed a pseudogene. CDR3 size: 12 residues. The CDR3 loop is CASRKIWPTQYF. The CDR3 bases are TGTGCCAGCAGGAAGATCTGGCCGACCCAGTACTTC.

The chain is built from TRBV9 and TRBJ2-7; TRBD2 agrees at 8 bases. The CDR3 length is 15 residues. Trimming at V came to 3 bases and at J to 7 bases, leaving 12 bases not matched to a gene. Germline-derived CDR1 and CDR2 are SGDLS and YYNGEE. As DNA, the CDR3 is TGTGCCAGCAGCGGGGGTAGCGGGACTACGGGAGAGCAGTACTTC. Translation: CASSGGSGTTGEQYF.

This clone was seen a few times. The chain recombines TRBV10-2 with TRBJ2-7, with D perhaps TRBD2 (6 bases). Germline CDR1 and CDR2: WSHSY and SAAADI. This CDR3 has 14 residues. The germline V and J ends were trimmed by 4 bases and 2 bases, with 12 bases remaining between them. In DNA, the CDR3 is TGCGCCAGCAGTGGGGACTCGGGTACCTACGAGCAGTACTTC. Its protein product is CASSGDSGTYEQYF.

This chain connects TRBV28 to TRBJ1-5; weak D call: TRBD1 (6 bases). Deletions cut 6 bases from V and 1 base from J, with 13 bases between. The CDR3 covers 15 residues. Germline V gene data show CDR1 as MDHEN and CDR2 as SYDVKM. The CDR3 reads CASRDVRGSNQPQHF. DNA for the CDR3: TGTGCCAGCAGGGACGTCAGGGGAAGCAATCAGCCCCAGCATTTT.

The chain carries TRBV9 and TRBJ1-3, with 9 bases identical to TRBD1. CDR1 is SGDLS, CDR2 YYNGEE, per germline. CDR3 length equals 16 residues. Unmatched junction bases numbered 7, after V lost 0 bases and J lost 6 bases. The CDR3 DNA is TGTGCCAGCAGCGTAGACGGGACAGGGCAAGAAAACACCATATATTTT. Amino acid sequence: CASSVDGTGQENTIYF.

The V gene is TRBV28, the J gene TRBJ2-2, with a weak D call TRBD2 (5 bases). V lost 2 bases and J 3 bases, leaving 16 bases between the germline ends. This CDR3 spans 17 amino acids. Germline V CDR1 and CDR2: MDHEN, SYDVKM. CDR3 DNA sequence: TGTGCCAGCAGTTTACCCCGACTAATAACACACACCGGGGAGCTGTTTTTT. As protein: CASSLPRLITHTGELFF.

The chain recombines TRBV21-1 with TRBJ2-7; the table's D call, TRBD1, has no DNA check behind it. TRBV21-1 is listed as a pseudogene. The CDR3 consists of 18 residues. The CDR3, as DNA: TGTGCCAGCAGCGTCCCCCAGGGGCGGACAAAGAACATCGACGAGCAGTACTTC. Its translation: CASSVPQGRTKNIDEQYF.

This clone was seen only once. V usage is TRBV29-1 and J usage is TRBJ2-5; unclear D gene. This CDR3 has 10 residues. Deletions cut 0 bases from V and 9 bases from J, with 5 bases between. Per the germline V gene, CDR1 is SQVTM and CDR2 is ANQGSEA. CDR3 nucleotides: TGCAGCGTTGAAGAAAGGGCCCAGTACTTC. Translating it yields CSVEERAQYF.

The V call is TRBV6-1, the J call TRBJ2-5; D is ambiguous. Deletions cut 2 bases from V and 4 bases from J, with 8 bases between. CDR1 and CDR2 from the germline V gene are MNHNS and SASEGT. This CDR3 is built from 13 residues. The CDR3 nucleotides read TGTGCCAGCAGTGAATGGACCCCAGAGACCCAGTACTTC. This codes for CASSEWTPETQYF.

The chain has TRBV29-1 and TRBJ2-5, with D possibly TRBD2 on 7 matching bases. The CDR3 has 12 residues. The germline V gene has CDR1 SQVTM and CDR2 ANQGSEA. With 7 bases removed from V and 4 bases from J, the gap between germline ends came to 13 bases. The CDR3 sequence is CSGLGGAETQYF. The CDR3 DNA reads TGCAGCGGCCTAGGGGGGGCAGAGACCCAGTACTTC.

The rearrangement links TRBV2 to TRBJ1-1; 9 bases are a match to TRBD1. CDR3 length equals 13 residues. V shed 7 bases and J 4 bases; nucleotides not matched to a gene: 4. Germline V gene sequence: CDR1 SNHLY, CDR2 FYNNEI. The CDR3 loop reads CASTSTGGTEAFF. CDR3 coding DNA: TGTGCCAGCACTTCGACAGGGGGCACTGAAGCTTTCTTT.

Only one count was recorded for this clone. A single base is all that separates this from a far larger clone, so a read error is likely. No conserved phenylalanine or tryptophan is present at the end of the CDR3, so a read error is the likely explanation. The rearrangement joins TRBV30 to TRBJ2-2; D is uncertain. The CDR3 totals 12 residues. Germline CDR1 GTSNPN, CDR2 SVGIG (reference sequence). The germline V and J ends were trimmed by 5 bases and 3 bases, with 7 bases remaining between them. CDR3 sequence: CAWSWDTGELFI. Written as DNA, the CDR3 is TGTGCCTGGTCGTGGGACACCGGGGAGCTGTTTATT.

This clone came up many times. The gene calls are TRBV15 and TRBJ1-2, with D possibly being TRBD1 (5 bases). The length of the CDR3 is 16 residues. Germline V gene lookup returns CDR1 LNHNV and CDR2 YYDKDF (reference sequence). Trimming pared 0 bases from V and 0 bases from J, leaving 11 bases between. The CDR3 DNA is TGTGCCACCAGCAGAGAAGGGGTGACAACTAACTATGGCTACACCTTC. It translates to CATSREGVTTNYGYTF. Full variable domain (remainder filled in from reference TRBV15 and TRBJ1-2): DAMVIQNPRYQVTQFGKPVTLSCSQTLNHNVMYWYQQKSSQAPKLLFHYYDKDFNNEADTPDNFQSRRPNTSFCFLDIRSPGLGDTAMYLCATSREGVTTNYGYTFGSGTRLTVV.

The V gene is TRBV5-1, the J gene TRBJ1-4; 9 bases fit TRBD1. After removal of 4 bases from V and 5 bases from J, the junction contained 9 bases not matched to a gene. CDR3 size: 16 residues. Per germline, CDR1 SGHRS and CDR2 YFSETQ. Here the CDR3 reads CASSPTLQGANEKLFF. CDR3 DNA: TGCGCCAGCAGCCCGACCTTACAGGGGGCAAATGAAAAACTGTTTTTT.

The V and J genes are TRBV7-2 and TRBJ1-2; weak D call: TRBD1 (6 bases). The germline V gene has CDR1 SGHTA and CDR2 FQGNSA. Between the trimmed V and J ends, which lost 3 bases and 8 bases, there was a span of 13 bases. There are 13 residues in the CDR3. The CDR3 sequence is CASSFWAGEGYTF. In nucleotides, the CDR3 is TGTGCCAGCAGCTTTTGGGCAGGGGAGGGCTACACCTTC.

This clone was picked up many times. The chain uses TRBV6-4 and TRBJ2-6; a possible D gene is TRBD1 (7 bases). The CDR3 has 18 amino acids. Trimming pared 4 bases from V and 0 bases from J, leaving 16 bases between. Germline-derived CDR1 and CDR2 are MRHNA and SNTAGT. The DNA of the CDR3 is TGTGCCAGCAGTGGGGCGGCAGGGGGAGGCTCTGGGGCCAACGTCCTGACTTTC. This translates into CASSGAAGGGSGANVLTF.

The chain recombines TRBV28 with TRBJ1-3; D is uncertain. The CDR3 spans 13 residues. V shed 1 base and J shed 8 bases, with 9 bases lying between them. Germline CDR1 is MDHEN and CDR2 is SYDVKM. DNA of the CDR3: TGTGCCAGCAGTTTATTCAACGGGTACACCATATATTTT. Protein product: CASSLFNGYTIYF. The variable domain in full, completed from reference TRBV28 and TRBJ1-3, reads DVKVTQSSRYLVKRTGEKVFLECVQDMDHENMFWYRQDPGLGLRLIYFSYDVKMKEKGDIPEGYSVSREKKERFSLILESASTNQTSMYLCASSLFNGYTIYFGEGSWLTVV.

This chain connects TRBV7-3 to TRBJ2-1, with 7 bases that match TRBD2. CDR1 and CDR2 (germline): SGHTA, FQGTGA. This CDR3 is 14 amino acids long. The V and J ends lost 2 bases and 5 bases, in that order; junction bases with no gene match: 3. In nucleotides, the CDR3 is TGTGCCAGCAGCTTAGCGGGAGCCAACAATGAGCAGTTCTTC. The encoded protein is CASSLAGANNEQFF.

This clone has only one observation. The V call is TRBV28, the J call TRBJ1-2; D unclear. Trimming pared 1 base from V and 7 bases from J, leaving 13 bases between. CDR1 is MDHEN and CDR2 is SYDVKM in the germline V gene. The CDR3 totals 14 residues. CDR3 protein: CASSLSSRGGGYTF. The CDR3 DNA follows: TGTGCCAGCAGTTTATCAAGCCGGGGTGGTGGCTACACCTTC.

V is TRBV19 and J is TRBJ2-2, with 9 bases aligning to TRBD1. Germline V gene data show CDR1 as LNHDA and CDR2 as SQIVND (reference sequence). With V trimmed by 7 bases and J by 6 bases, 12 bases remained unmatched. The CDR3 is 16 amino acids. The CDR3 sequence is CASKTGTGFIPGELFF. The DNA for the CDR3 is TGTGCCAGTAAAACCGGGACAGGGTTTATTCCCGGGGAGCTGTTTTTT.